This T cell receptor beta chain was captured in a study of blood T cell repertoires in COVID-19. With 5 bases removed from V and 0 bases from J, the gap between germline ends came to 10 bases. Germline lookup yields CDR1 SGHTA and CDR2 FQGNSA. This CDR3 region has 15 residues. This clone has only one observation. The method was immunoSEQ multiplex PCR; TCRdb's version includes in-frame clones alone and lacks a portion of them. The table includes 150,000 to 200,000 clones, approximately 86% detected once. The sequence came from a middle-aged man with active or convalescent COVID-19. The genes are TRBV7-2 and TRBJ1-4, with D possibly TRBD1 on 6 matching bases. Sequenced material: peripheral blood. CDR3 sequence reads: CASSIRQATNEKLFF. CDR3 nucleotides: TGTGCCAGCAGCATCCGACAGGCAACTAATGAAAAACTGTTTTTT.